This T cell receptor (beta chain) was identified in a study of cytomegalovirus exposure and HLA in healthy donors. Vbeta (60) and Jbeta (13) primers were used in the PCR. Data came from immunoSEQ multiplex PCR; TCRdb stores just in-frame clones and leaves some out. The sample consists of 100,000 to 150,000 clones, roughly 73% of them appearing once. This clone was seen only a few times. The antigen is unknown. General observations from the study: TRBV6-2, TRBV6-3 and some other V segments were unresolvable in 87-base-pair reads. A later analysis found most CMV-associated TCR beta chains apparently HLA-restricted. Reportedly, fewer N-insertions than the roughly 600-donor mean appeared in an Asian-associated ancestry cluster in a later analysis. Roughly uniform sequencing depth across donors was assumed, possibly incorrectly.

Germline V gene sequence: CDR1 DFQATT, CDR2 SNEGSKA (reference sequence). The CDR3 runs 11 residues. Trimming removed 3 bases from V and 8 bases from J, with 7 bases in between. This chain links TRBV20-1 with TRBJ1-4, with D uncertain. The source material was PBMCs. The TCR originated in a man aged 55 to 70 in good health and CMV-seropositive. The CDR3 loop reads CSASPGEKLFF. CDR3 DNA sequence: TGCAGTGCTAGCCCCGGGGAAAAACTGTTTTTT.